This T cell receptor beta chain originates from a study of cytomegalovirus exposure and HLA in healthy donors (dated by TCRdb to 2016 to 2017). As for the study more broadly: An earlier analysis of more than 550 of the donors reported 276 Gb of sequence data and 95 million to 120 million unique TCR beta sequences obtained from about 170 million T cells. In an earlier analysis of 500 to 650 of the donors, high-throughput TCR beta sequencing was used to judge whether each TCR beta V gene segment behaved as functional or pseudogenic. HLA typing included class I and class II loci at four-digit resolution. Typing coverage differed by locus: A, B, C, DRB1 and DQB1 were typed in roughly 620-640 donors, DQA1 in 522, DPA1 in 600 to 610, and DPB1 in just under 490. Genome-wide SNP genotypes for about 55% of the roughly 670 donors were used in a later genetic analysis, which treated that subset as a discovery cohort. About 280 gigabases of sequencing data and 70 million to 85 million unique TCR sequences were included in an early release covering several hundred HLA-typed donors. The genetic ancestry cluster associated with self-reported Caucasian donors included roughly 84% of the 398 genotyped donors. Because of strong linkage in the cohort, five DR-DQ haplotypes were treated as single units for association and clustering. Across approximately 420 genotyped donors of the cohort, an average of about 240,000 unique TCR beta nucleotide sequences per donor were sequenced, and 15% to 20% of those sequences were non-productive. To predict cytomegalovirus infection status, the study brought together high-throughput TCR immunosequencing, statistical association of individual TCRs with disease status, and machine learning. A separate validation cohort of 90 to 150 different subjects was used in addition to the roughly 670-subject first cohort. The T cell repertoires of 670 or so subjects were profiled by immunosequencing and related to cytomegalovirus serostatus. Donor age, sex, ethnicity and CMV serostatus were compiled together with the repertoire data. The study aimed to test whether cataloging public T cell receptors could reveal signatures of past pathogen exposure. Rather than using new phenotypic data, the later analysis identified candidate immune exposures from TCR beta sequences and from how often those sequences occurred across donors. A later analysis re-examined previously published TCR beta repertoires from 500 to 700 donors and added high-resolution HLA genotyping to investigate patterns of TCR occurrence. All discovery cohort repertoires had been generated on a single sequencing platform.

The cohort was made up of several hundred healthy bone marrow donors. All cohort members were sampled while nominally healthy, although unrecorded immune exposures were likely present. The donor tested CMV seronegative, placing the donor among the 350 or so seronegative members of the cohort. Every donor gave a peripheral blood sample, and the peripheral blood mononuclear cells from that sample were used for TCR beta sequencing. The Qiagen DNeasy Blood Extraction Kit was used to extract genomic DNA from the blood cell samples. About this clone: The antigen it binds to is not known. The sample holds no much larger clone one base away, and base qualities are not on file.

The library was built by means of the immunoSEQ multiplex PCR assay. For the multiplex PCR, a mixture combining 60 forward primers for TCR Vbeta segments and 13 reverse primers for TCR Jbeta segments was used. A multiplex PCR assay on genomic DNA amplified the CDR3 region of rearranged TCR beta genes. Amplified TCR beta libraries were sequenced as 87-base-pair reads on the Illumina HiSeq System. Per the authors' processing: In a later analysis, around 80 million unique TCR beta chains were counted across the approximately 620 repertoires, and roughly 9.9 million of these chains were shared by at least two donors. A nearest-neighbor algorithm error-corrected the raw reads and collapsed the reads into unique sequences, merging closely related sequences to remove PCR and sequencing errors. CDR3 sequences were aligned to IMGT reference sequences to assign V, D and J gene segments. For a sequence to be retained, a match of at least six nucleotides was required to both a V gene segment and a J gene segment. A rearrangement counted as productive if the CDR3 had no stop codons and remained in frame with V and J, and every other rearrangement counted as non-productive. CDR3 was defined by IMGT convention, running from the second conserved V-encoded cysteine to the conserved J-encoded phenylalanine. The earlier analysis of approximately 590 of the donors excluded any sequence lacking an unambiguous match to a single V gene segment. An earlier analysis of 550 to 650 of the donors classified V segments as functional when productive rearrangements were above 56.7% and as segregating when the standard deviation between donors was above 5%. To diagnose cytomegalovirus status from the catalog of TCR beta chain sequences, a statistical classification framework was built. In a later analysis, V and J genes were assigned by comparing TCR nucleotide sequences against IMGT/GENE-DB human TR gene sequences. The TCRdist pipeline was used in a later analysis to assign CDR3 sequences and most-parsimonious VDJ recombination scenarios. In a later analysis, each TCR beta chain was defined by its CDR3 amino acid sequence together with its V-gene family, and reads lacking a unique V-gene family were excluded. In a later analysis, approximately 640 highly shared, low-generation-probability nucleotide sequences were removed to address suspected cross-contamination and a sequencing artifact. In a later analysis, a clonal expansion index for each public chain was calculated from normalized within-repertoire ranks of inferred template counts. In a later analysis, generation probabilities were computed with a VDJ recombination model fitted to out-of-frame rearrangements, and the resulting probabilities were checked against IGoR. A later analysis scored TCR-TCR, TCR-HLA and TCR-CMV co-occurrence with hypergeometric tests, applying a repertoire-size bias correction to TCR pairs. In a later analysis, false discovery rates were estimated by permuting HLA or CMV assignments 20 times. In a later analysis, co-occurring TCRs were grouped using DBSCAN, with TCRdist sequence similarity added in when clustering inside HLA-allele-positive subsets. For co-occurrence clustering, repertoires with fewer than 30,000 or more than 120,000 public chains were excluded, along with four to six repertoires with anomalous nucleotide sharing. TCRdb provides this immuneACCESS table in a form limited to in-frame rearrangements. Some clones are lacking; in checked studies, under half of them reflect an unresolved V gene, and why the rest are absent is not known. D and trimming come from the DNA, and the V and J calls and clone size come from that table. The sample table holds under 150,000 clones, of which 80% to 85% were seen once. The top ten constitute about 3.9% of the sample.

Cut back by 2 bases and 3 bases, the V and J ends lie 13 bases apart. Counted from cysteine to phenylalanine, this CDR3 has 15 amino acids. Only the CDR3 part of the read is kept: 45 bases, read in frame from the first base. The germline V gene supplies CDR1 WSHSY and CDR2 SAAADI. Overall study results and their limits: Correlated functional status among segregating V segments might be attributable to linkage disequilibrium, but an unknown experimental factor could not be ruled out. The 87-base-pair reads could not distinguish some IMGT-functional V segments, including TRBV6-2 and TRBV6-3, so those segments were excluded. An association between a missense DCLRE1C variant and V-gene and J-gene trimming of TCR beta chains was found in a later genetic analysis and replicated in an independent cohort. It was suggested by the authors that the approach could potentially be generalized to other disease states and immunological phenotypes. A few of the identified cytomegalovirus-associated TCR beta chains were confirmed in vitro to be specific for cytomegalovirus antigens. In both the original and validation cohorts, the classifier was reported to diagnose cytomegalovirus status with high specificity and sensitivity. For the cohort, immune exposure information was limited to CMV serostatus. According to a later analysis, parvovirus B19, influenza, CMV and Epstein-Barr virus appeared linked to several top co-occurrence clusters. A group of highly shared sequence variants was considered likely to be a technical artifact of the sequencing pipeline. Most TCR sequences were seen in very few donors, while some public TCRs were found in many individuals. According to a later analysis, TCR association rates differed among HLA loci, with DRB1 alleles showing the most associated TCRs and HLA-C alleles showing the fewest. A later analysis found that HLA-associated TCR beta chains were more clonally expanded and had lower generation probabilities than equally common non-associated chains. A further reported finding was that TCR beta sequences accurately predicted the HLA-A and HLA-B alleles for most subjects in the first cohort. Sequencing depth was assumed to be roughly uniform across donors in the presence/absence analyses, though that assumption may not hold. The cohort was sequenced for TCR beta chains only, and without alpha or paired-chain data the features that could be detected were limited. In a later analysis, most CMV-associated TCR beta chains were found to appear HLA-restricted, with HLA associations seemingly driven largely by CMV exposure. In an earlier analysis of fewer than 700 of the donors, most TCR beta V segments appeared in productive rearrangements about 90% or about 30% of the time, broadly matching IMGT annotations. Assigning TCR associations to individual alleles was difficult when HLA alleles, especially DR and DQ, strongly co-occurred. In a later genetic analysis, fewer N-insertions in productive TCRs were reported among donors in an Asian-associated ancestry cluster than the 666-donor mean. Because HLA typing was missing for some donors at each locus, association tests included only the typed subset. Because counts were too low, 15 to 20 rarely observed V segments, including chromosome 9 orphons, were excluded from the earlier analysis of some 590 of the donors. In a later analysis, over 15,000 TCR beta sequences were associated with specific HLA alleles at a false discovery rate of 0.05. A total of roughly 160 TCR beta chains were listed by the study as associated with cytomegalovirus.

The chain is assembled from TRBV10-2 and TRBJ1-2; a confident D gene designation cannot be given. Sequenced material: PBMCs. The receptor was derived from a woman in her twenties or thirties in good health and CMV-seronegative. The base sequence is TGCGCCAGCAGTGAGCCAAGACTAACGGACTATGGCTACACCTTC. It is translated as CASSEPRLTDYGYTF.